Listed below are T cell receptor beta chains from one sample, sequenced in a study of T cells expressing NK-cell markers. TCRdb re-called the 5' RACE reads and shows each CDR3 protein once, DNA omitted. The sample data list 300,000 or so distinct CDR3 sequences. Sequenced sample: blood T cells: a sorted CD56 or NKG2C T cell subset, CD4+ or CD8+ T cells, or bulk PBMC T cells (not recorded which). The receptors originated from a woman aged 18-70 years in good health. Both conserved end residues are part of each CDR3. Each record gives: J gene, V gene, CDR3 protein.

TRBJ1-5,TRBV6-1,CANSRRDRLGHQPQHF
TRBJ2-1,TRBV12-3/TRBV12-4,CASSATQVNEQFF
TRBJ2-3,TRBV7-3,CASSLTTSSPDTQYF
TRBJ2-7,TRBV7-2,CASSLVQGGEQYF
TRBJ2-1,TRBV5-4,CASNERQGTYNEQFF
TRBJ2-2,TRBV4-2,CASSQGGTLSDGELFF
TRBJ2-7,TRBV7-2,CASSLGRARGGYEQYF
TRBJ2-7,TRBV6-1,CASSLLVNEQYF
TRBJ1-3,TRBV6-5,CASARRNTIYF
TRBJ2-7,TRBV18,CASSPTRAGVEQYF
TRBJ1-1,TRBV5-1,CASSRLAGEAFF
TRBJ2-1,TRBV20-1,CSAPTFPYNEQFF
TRBJ2-2,TRBV11-2,CASSSTNTGELFF
TRBJ2-5,TRBV9,CASSVAQLAGGGETQYF
TRBJ2-5,TRBV4-3,CASSQGGGQQETQYF
TRBJ1-5,TRBV20-1,CSARVSGGGQPQHF
TRBJ2-1,TRBV12-3/TRBV12-4,CASSTGTSGTNEQFF
TRBJ2-7,TRBV7-8,CASSLSGGRNEQYF
TRBJ1-2,TRBV20-1,CSASDGNYGYTF
TRBJ2-3,TRBV5-1,CASSFGTSGGSDTQYF
TRBJ1-3,TRBV7-2,CASSLKQGLGGNTIYF
TRBJ2-1,TRBV20-1,CSARGGGGAYEQFF
TRBJ2-7,TRBV15,CATSRDRSYEQYF
TRBJ1-2,TRBV4-3,CASSQDLGGRLGDYGYTF
TRBJ2-3,TRBV9,CASSSRGLLTDTQYF
TRBJ2-7,TRBV5-1,CASSKSRLLYEQYF
TRBJ2-7,TRBV7-3,CASSLTTSGSSEQYF
TRBJ2-5,TRBV5-5,CASSQIGGPQETQYF
TRBJ1-6,TRBV20-1,CSASPGGFGSPLHF
TRBJ1-4,TRBV27,CASSQAFATNEKLFF
TRBJ2-4,TRBV10-3,CAISESGQRDIQYF
TRBJ1-5,TRBV29-1,CSVVGVNGQPQHF
TRBJ1-6,TRBV4-2,CASSQGSPGSPLHF
TRBJ1-5,TRBV12-3/TRBV12-4,CASNDRDNQPQHF
TRBJ2-1,TRBV7-2,CASSRRALSSYNEQFF
TRBJ2-1,TRBV4-3,CASSSGGPYNEQFF
TRBJ2-5,TRBV20-1,CSALSGLSRETQYF
TRBJ2-5,TRBV7-3,CASSPGAGVIRETQYF
TRBJ1-3,TRBV5-1,CASSGDKGNTIYF
TRBJ2-1,TRBV20-1,CSARGGKSYNEQFF
TRBJ2-3,TRBV11-2,CASSLPGTSIRRADTQYF
TRBJ1-2,TRBV12-3/TRBV12-4,CASSPGDYGYTF
TRBJ2-1,TRBV19,CASSTFPAGSYNEQFF
TRBJ1-2,TRBV6-1,CASSEARWTGGDGYTF
TRBJ2-3,TRBV10-3,CAISEALAELTDTQYF
TRBJ1-3,TRBV5-6,CASSPWRPGNTIYF
TRBJ1-4,TRBV30,CAWSEARRGVVFF
TRBJ2-2,TRBV7-3,CASSLGGGRTNTGELFF
TRBJ2-5,TRBV11-2,CASSSGQGKTQYF
TRBJ2-3,TRBV7-2,CASSPLGLAGSDTQYF
TRBJ2-3,TRBV10-2,CASQAGLAGGDTQYF
TRBJ1-2,TRBV29-1,CSVGESSRDSGSYTF
TRBJ1-2,TRBV6-5,CASSYSLSRPDSYGYTF
TRBJ2-3,TRBV7-3,CASSFSLAGGPPGTDTQYF
TRBJ2-7,TRBV4-2,CASSQVLSGTSFEQYF
TRBJ2-1,TRBV7-2,CASGRTSGTYNEQFF
TRBJ2-1,TRBV10-3,CAISDGQRGNEQFF
TRBJ2-2,TRBV20-1,CSANTGAGTNTGELFF
TRBJ1-5,TRBV6-2/TRBV6-3,CASSRDSREPQHF
TRBJ2-5,TRBV29-1,CSVVGGRETQYF